These 16 T cell receptor beta chains share one sample of origin, sequenced in a study of T cells in Graves' hyperthyroidism and ophthalmopathy. Using RNA transcripts as the source, TCR beta CDR3 regions were amplified. The primer set for the first-round RT-PCR of the TCR CDR3 was HTBI. TCRdb reprocessed the multiplex PCR reads via MiXCR and lists one record per CDR3 protein. Altogether around 520,000 distinct CDR3 sequences are present, around 15% being singletons, with the ten largest covering about 14%. The sample was blood. Receptors were obtained from a woman between 35 and 50 years old with Graves' hyperthyroidism.

Turning to this clonotype: This may arise from a read error, as a much more abundant clone is one base away. The CDR3 nucleotides are TGCAGTGCTAGAGTCCCCGATGGGGGGCGTGGGTACGAGCAGTACTTC. It codes for CSARVPDGGRGYEQYF. The rearrangement uses TRBV20-1 and TRBJ2-7; D may be TRBD1 or TRBD2 (6 bases each). Germline V gene lookup returns CDR1 DFQATT and CDR2 SNEGSKA (reference sequence). The CDR3 contains 16 residues. With 1 base removed from V and 4 bases from J, the gap between germline ends came to 20 bases.

The genes are TRBV6-4 and TRBJ1-1; D gene unclear. Germline-derived CDR1 and CDR2 are MRHNA and SNTAGT. With 4 bases removed from V and 5 bases from J, the gap between germline ends came to 14 bases. The CDR3 loop spans 14 amino acids. The CDR3 DNA sequence: TGTGCCAGCAGTGGGAATCCCGGTAGTACTGAAGCTTTCTTT. Translation: CASSGNPGSTEAFF.

This clonotype came up a few times. The chain employs TRBV4-1 and TRBJ2-7; 11 positions agree with TRBD2. CDR3 length: 15 residues. Germline assignment: CDR1 MGHRA and CDR2 YSYEKL. The V segment lost 5 bases and the J segment 5 bases; nucleotides outside the gene matches: 8. The chain's CDR3 is CASSNSVLAGDEQYF. CDR3 sequence (DNA): TGCGCCAGCAGCAATAGTGTACTAGCGGGAGACGAGCAGTACTTC.

In this sample, this clonotype turned up many times. The chain uses TRBV29-1 and TRBJ2-7; D ambiguous. Trimming stripped 4 bases from V and 3 bases from J, with 10 bases between. CDR3 length equals 12 residues. Germline CDR1 and CDR2: SQVTM and ANQGSEA. CDR3 region: CSVGQDLYEQYF. CDR3 sequence (DNA): TGCAGCGTTGGTCAGGACCTCTACGAGCAGTACTTC.

This clonotype occurred a few times. This sequence may be a read error, since a much larger clone differs from it by one base. CDR3 coding DNA: TGTGTCAGCACAAGGGAATCTCAGCCCCAGCATTTT. Its translation: CVSTRESQPQHF. The rearrangement uses TRBV28 and TRBJ1-5; no clear D. The germline V gene has CDR1 MDHEN and CDR2 SYDVKM. CDR3 length equals 12 residues.

This rearrangement joins TRBV19 to TRBJ1-2, with D tentatively TRBD1 (5 bases). Trimming cost V 4 bases and J 4 bases, with 10 bases left between them. The germline gives CDR1 LNHDA, CDR2 SQIVND (reference sequence). This CDR3 contains 13 residues. The CDR3 DNA follows: TGTGCCAGTAGTAACGGCAGGGTCTATGGCTACACCTTC. Protein: CASSNGRVYGYTF.

This clonotype was counted only a few times. The rearrangement links TRBV19 to TRBJ1-3; 7 bases map to TRBD1. Germline CDR1 LNHDA, CDR2 SQIVND (reference sequence). The CDR3 loop spans 13 amino acids. V was clipped by 9 bases and J by 4 bases; unmatched bases: 6. The chain's CDR3 is CASLQGIGNTIYF. In DNA form, the CDR3 reads TGTGCCAGCCTACAGGGGATCGGAAACACCATATATTTT.

This clonotype was seen more than once but under ten times. The chain joins TRBV12-3 or TRBV12-4 to TRBJ1-4, with 9 bases lining up with TRBD1. J was trimmed by 8 bases and V by 6 bases; bases with no gene match: 4. The CDR3 loop spans 13 amino acids. The CDR3 is CASRDRGLEKLFF. Written as DNA, the CDR3 is TGTGCCAGCAGGGACAGGGGTTTAGAAAAACTGTTTTTT.

This clonotype was seen more than once but under ten times. This chain links TRBV4-1 with TRBJ2-4; TRBD1 agrees at 7 bases. J lost 1 base, V lost 6 bases, and 6 bases had no gene match. Germline-derived CDR1 and CDR2 are MGHRA and YSYEKL. This CDR3 is built from 15 residues. CDR3 DNA sequence: TGCGCCAGCAGTCTAGACAGGGTTGCCAAAAACATTCAGTACTTC. Its translation is CASSLDRVAKNIQYF.

The sample holds many counts of this clonotype. The chain combines TRBV7-9 with TRBJ1-5; D may be TRBD1 (5 bases). This CDR3 has 15 amino acids. CDR1 and CDR2 (germline): SEHNR, FQNEAQ (reference sequence). With 5 bases removed from V and 2 bases from J, the gap between germline ends came to 13 bases. The CDR3 loop reads CASSPMSGGNQPQHF. CDR3 in DNA: TGTGCCAGCAGCCCCATGTCGGGGGGCAATCAGCCCCAGCATTTT.

This clonotype occurred many times. The chain has TRBV27 and TRBJ1-1, with a weak D call TRBD1 (5 bases). There are 15 residues in the CDR3. The V gene's germline CDR1 is MNHEY and CDR2 SMNVEV (reference sequence). V lost 6 bases to trimming and J lost 4 bases, with 18 bases between them. The CDR3 DNA is TGTGCCAGCAGGAATACCGGCTGGGGGGGCACTGAAGCTTTCTTT. As protein: CASRNTGWGGTEAFF.

In its sample, this clonotype was seen many times. The chain employs TRBV28 and TRBJ2-5; D possibly corresponds to TRBD2 (5 bases). Trimming took 9 bases from V and 13 from J, leaving 21 bases between them. CDR1 and CDR2 (germline): MDHEN, SYDVKM. CDR3 length equals 12 residues. In nucleotides, the CDR3 is TGTGCCAGTAGGACGGGAATAGAAGTTCGGTACTTC. This translates into CASRTGIEVRYF.

The rearrangement links TRBV12-3 or TRBV12-4 to TRBJ1-1; TRBD1 matches at 10 bases. V trimming: 5 bases; J trimming: 4 bases; junction bases outside the gene matches: 7. The CDR3 loop spans 15 amino acids. The CDR3 reads CASSPETGGVTEAFF. The DNA of the CDR3 is TGTGCCAGCAGTCCCGAGACAGGGGGCGTCACTGAAGCTTTCTTT.

This clonotype was seen repeatedly, ten times or more. The rearrangement uses TRBV2 and TRBJ2-1, with 10 bases aligning to TRBD2. Germline V gene sequence: CDR1 SNHLY, CDR2 FYNNEI. The CDR3 has 15 amino acids. Trimming at V came to 1 base and at J to 6 bases, leaving 3 bases not matched to a gene. The CDR3 loop is CASSEGLAGSNEQFF. Written as DNA, the CDR3 is TGTGCCAGCAGTGAAGGACTAGCGGGTTCCAATGAGCAGTTCTTC.

The sample holds many counts of this clonotype. The gene calls are TRBV27 and TRBJ2-7, with a possible D match to TRBD1 (6 bases). The CDR3 is 14 amino acids. Trimming pared 4 bases from V and 6 bases from J, leaving 16 bases between. Germline V gene lookup returns CDR1 MNHEY and CDR2 SMNVEV (reference sequence). The CDR3 is CASSSTGMSGEQYF. CDR3 bases: TGTGCCAGCAGTTCCACAGGGATGTCGGGCGAGCAGTACTTC.

This clonotype appeared a few times. The chain links TRBV29-1 to TRBJ1-1; no definite D call. The CDR3 runs 8 residues. V dropped 0 bases and J dropped 10 bases, with 0 bases sitting between them. Germline CDR1 and CDR2: SQVTM and ANQGSEA. For the CDR3, the DNA is TGCAGCGTTGAAGAAGCTTTCTTT. Encoded protein: CSVEEAFF.